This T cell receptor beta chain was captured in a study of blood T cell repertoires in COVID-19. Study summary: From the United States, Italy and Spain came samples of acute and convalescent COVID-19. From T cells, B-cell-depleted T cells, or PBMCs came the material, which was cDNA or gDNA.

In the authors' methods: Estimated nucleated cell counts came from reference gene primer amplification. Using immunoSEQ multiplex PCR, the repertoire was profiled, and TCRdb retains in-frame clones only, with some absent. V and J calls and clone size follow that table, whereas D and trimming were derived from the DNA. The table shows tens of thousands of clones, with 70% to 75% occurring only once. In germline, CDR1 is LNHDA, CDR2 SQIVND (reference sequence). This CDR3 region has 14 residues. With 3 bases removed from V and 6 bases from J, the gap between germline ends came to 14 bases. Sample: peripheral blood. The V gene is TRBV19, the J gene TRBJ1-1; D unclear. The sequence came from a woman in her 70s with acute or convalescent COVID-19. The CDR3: CASSIGLTAAEAFF. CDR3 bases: TGTGCCAGTAGTATCGGCCTGACTGCGGCTGAAGCTTTCTTT.